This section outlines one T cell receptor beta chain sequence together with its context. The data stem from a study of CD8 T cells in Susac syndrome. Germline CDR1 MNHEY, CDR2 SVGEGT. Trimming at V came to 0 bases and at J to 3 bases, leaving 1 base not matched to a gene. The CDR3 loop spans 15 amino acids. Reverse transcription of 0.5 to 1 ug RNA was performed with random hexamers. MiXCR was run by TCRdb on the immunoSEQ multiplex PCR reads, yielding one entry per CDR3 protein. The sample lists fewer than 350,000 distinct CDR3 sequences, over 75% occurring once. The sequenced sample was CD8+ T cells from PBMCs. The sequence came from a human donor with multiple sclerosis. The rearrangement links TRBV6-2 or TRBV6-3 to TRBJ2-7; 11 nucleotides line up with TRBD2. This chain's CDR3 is CASSYSTSGIYEQYF. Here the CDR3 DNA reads TGTGCCAGCAGTTACTCGACTAGCGGGATCTACGAGCAGTACTTC.